One sample yielded the 9 T cell receptor beta chains listed below, sequenced in a study of identifying expanded T cells in peripheral blood. Assay used: immunoSEQ multiplex PCR; TCRdb lists only in-frame clones, some missing. The data hold roughly 100,000 clones, with approximately 88% observed a single time. Sequencing was done on a sample of blood. Every receptor here comes from a person between 18 and 75 years old in good health.

The V gene is TRBV15, the J gene TRBJ2-5; the D call may be TRBD1 or TRBD2 (5 bases each). Germline V gives CDR1 LNHNV, CDR2 YYDKDF (reference sequence). V dropped 2 bases and J dropped 5 bases, with 27 bases sitting between them. This CDR3 is built from 19 residues. The DNA of the CDR3 is TGTGCCACCAGCAGACTACGTACAACCGGGACCAGGGCCGGGGAGACCCAGTACTTC. Translated, it gives CATSRLRTTGTRAGETQYF.

V and J are TRBV6-5 and TRBJ1-1; the D gene is possibly TRBD1 (5 bases). The CDR3 totals 13 residues. V gave up 0 bases and J gave up 8 bases, with 10 bases separating them. Germline V gene lookup returns CDR1 MNHEY and CDR2 SVGAGI. CDR3 coding DNA: TGTGCCAGCAGTTACTCCTGGGGGAACGAAGCTTTCTTT. The encoded protein is CASSYSWGNEAFF.

This chain connects TRBV6-1 to TRBJ1-1; the D is unclear. The germline gives CDR1 MNHNS, CDR2 SASEGT. V lost 0 bases to trimming and J lost 0 bases, with 8 bases between them. This CDR3 has 15 amino acids. The chain's CDR3 is CASSEAQRLNTEAFF. CDR3 sequence (DNA): TGTGCCAGCAGTGAAGCGCAACGGTTGAACACTGAAGCTTTCTTT.

This clone has more than one count but fewer than ten. The chain combines TRBV19 with TRBJ2-1, with D perhaps TRBD2 (6 bases). CDR1 is LNHDA and CDR2 is SQIVND in the germline V gene (reference sequence). The CDR3 has 14 residues. Trimming pared 6 bases from V and 9 bases from J, leaving 18 bases between. The CDR3 reads CASRGREAGVEQFF. The CDR3 nucleotides are TGTGCCAGTAGAGGAAGGGAGGCTGGGGTTGAGCAGTTCTTC.

This clone has a handful of counts. The chain links TRBV6-5 to TRBJ1-1, with 10 bases fitting TRBD1. Germline-derived CDR1 and CDR2 are MNHEY and SVGAGI. The V gene end was trimmed by 6 bases and the J gene end by 5 bases; junction bases not matched to a gene: 9. The CDR3 covers 15 residues. This CDR3 reads CASRTRQGAWTEAFF. The CDR3 nucleotides read TGTGCCAGCAGGACTAGACAGGGGGCGTGGACTGAAGCTTTCTTT.

The chain joins TRBV7-2 to TRBJ2-3, with D possibly TRBD2 on 6 matching bases. The ends were cut back, 3 bases at V and 7 bases at J, with 17 bases in the middle. This CDR3 comprises 15 residues. Germline lookup yields CDR1 SGHTA and CDR2 FQGNSA. CDR3 nucleotides: TGTGCCAGCAGCTTTAAGGTGGGAGGAGGAAATACGCAGTATTTT. Its translation: CASSFKVGGGNTQYF.

The chain links TRBV19 to TRBJ1-4; 7 bases align to TRBD1. The CDR3 totals 14 residues. V was pared by 2 bases and J by 14 bases, with 11 bases of the junction left unmatched. Germline loops: CDR1 LNHDA, CDR2 SQIVND (reference sequence). The CDR3 sequence: CASSISLYRDSLFF. The CDR3 nucleotides read TGTGCCAGTAGTATATCACTATACCGGGACAGCCTGTTTTTT.

V gene TRBV30 combines with J gene TRBJ2-7; TRBD1 is a possible D gene (5 bases). This CDR3 is 14 amino acids long. CDR1 is GTSNPN and CDR2 is SVGIG in the germline V gene (reference sequence). Trimming removed 0 bases at V and 4 bases at J, with 13 bases between. The CDR3 DNA sequence: TGTGCCTGGAGTGTATTTGGGAAGGGGTACGAGCAGTACTTC. Its translation is CAWSVFGKGYEQYF. Variable domain in full (rest from reference TRBV30 and TRBJ2-7): SQTIHQWPATLVQPVGSPLSLECTVEGTSNPNLYWYRQAAGRGLQLLFYSVGIGQISSEVPQNLSASRPQDRQFILSSKKLLLSDSGFYLCAWSVFGKGYEQYFGPGTRLTVT.

This clone was recorded a few times. This sequence joins TRBV9 and TRBJ1-1; D ambiguous. The CDR3 contains 14 residues. Germline lookup yields CDR1 SGDLS and CDR2 YYNGEE. V was cut by 1 base and J by 1 base, with 8 bases left in between. The CDR3 here is CASSVQVTNTEAFF. The CDR3, as DNA: TGTGCCAGCAGCGTACAAGTGACGAACACTGAAGCTTTCTTT.